The 8 T cell receptor beta chains in this list originate from one sample, sequenced in a study of control samples from healthy donors and cancer patients. Profiled with immunoSEQ multiplex PCR; TCRdb holds only in-frame clones, not every one. Here the sample spans about 130,000 clones, about 88% being singletons. Sequencing used blood. The receptors stem from a man aged 18 to 29 in good health.

The V call is TRBV2, the J call TRBJ1-2; no reliable D call. Trimming shortened V by 5 bases and J by 0 bases, and 10 bases separated the two germline ends. Germline CDR1 and CDR2: SNHLY and FYNNEI. The CDR3 extends over 14 amino acids. CDR3 residues: CASSSRETNYGYTF. DNA for the CDR3: TGTGCCAGCAGTAGTAGGGAGACTAACTATGGCTACACCTTC.

The gene calls are TRBV7-3 and TRBJ1-1; 9 nucleotides line up with TRBD1. Trimming cost V 5 bases and J 8 bases; bases outside gene matches: 3. Per germline, CDR1 SGHTA and CDR2 FQGTGA. The CDR3 runs to 12 residues. The CDR3 region has the DNA TGTGCCAGCAGCATCACAGGGGGCGAAGCTTTCTTT. It is translated as CASSITGGEAFF.

The chain combines TRBV19 with TRBJ2-5, with D tentatively TRBD1 (6 bases). This CDR3 has 17 residues. Germline CDR1 reads LNHDA; CDR2 reads SQIVND (reference sequence). V lost 3 bases to trimming and J lost 0 bases, with 17 bases between them. The CDR3 region has the DNA TGTGCCAGTAGTATGGGCCCACAGGGCAGGTACCAAGAGACCCAGTACTTC. It codes for CASSMGPQGRYQETQYF.

The rearrangement uses TRBV16 and TRBJ2-6; D possibly corresponds to TRBD2 (5 bases). The CDR3 is 15 residues long. Germline lookup yields CDR1 KGHSY and CDR2 FQNENV. The V end lost 4 bases, the J end lost 1 base, and 8 bases lay between the germline ends. CDR3 loop: CASSPRASGANVLTF. DNA for the CDR3: TGTGCCAGCAGCCCGAGGGCTTCTGGGGCCAACGTCCTGACTTTC. Full variable domain (rest looked up from reference TRBV16 and TRBJ2-6): GEEVAQTPKHLVRGEGQKAKLYCAPIKGHSYVFWYQQVLKNEFKFLISFQNENVFDETGMPKERFSAKCLPNSPCSLEIQATKLEDSAVYFCASSPRASGANVLTFGAGSRLTVL.

The chain couples TRBV6-5 to TRBJ1-6; 8 bases are shared with TRBD1. The J segment lost 9 bases and the V segment lost 5 bases, leaving 9 bases of the junction unmatched. The V gene's germline CDR1 is MNHEY and CDR2 SVGAGI. CDR3 length: 15 amino acids. CDR3 DNA sequence: TGTGCCAGCAGTCGCTCCGGGACAGGTGGTTCACCCCTCCACTTT. Translating it yields CASSRSGTGGSPLHF.

This chain uses TRBV28 with TRBJ2-7; D perhaps matches TRBD2 (6 bases). Germline-derived CDR1 and CDR2 are MDHEN and SYDVKM. This CDR3 spans 14 amino acids. With 8 bases removed from V and 0 bases from J, the gap between germline ends came to 14 bases. The CDR3: CASETAGNSYEQYF. CDR3 nucleotide sequence: TGTGCCAGCGAAACGGCGGGGAACTCCTACGAGCAGTACTTC.

The chain recombines TRBV27 with TRBJ1-6, with D possibly TRBD1 on 5 matching bases. Germline-derived CDR1 and CDR2 are MNHEY and SMNVEV (reference sequence). Trimming pared 3 bases from V and 7 bases from J, leaving 7 bases between. There are 13 residues in the CDR3. The CDR3 reads CASSLYRNSPLHF. CDR3 nucleotides: TGTGCCAGCAGTTTGTACAGGAATTCACCCCTCCACTTT.

A single count supports this clone. This chain links TRBV29-1 with TRBJ1-1; tentative D call: TRBD1 (5 bases). This CDR3 has 13 amino acids. Germline-derived CDR1 and CDR2 are SQVTM and ANQGSEA. Trimming took 5 bases from V and 0 from J, leaving 10 bases between them. The CDR3 protein is CSVPGLLNTEAFF. The CDR3 DNA follows: TGCAGCGTTCCGGGACTGTTGAACACTGAAGCTTTCTTT.